This is a list of T cell receptor beta chains from one sample in a study of blood T cells in healthy people across ages. Via MiXCR, TCRdb re-called the 5' RACE reads, giving one row per CDR3 protein. In the table there are about 930,000 distinct CDR3 sequences, about 29% of which are singletons. These records were also assigned to another study, of T cells of mothers and their children.

The sequenced sample was blood. The receptors originated from a woman between 35 and 50 years old in good health. The CDR3 runs from the conserved cysteine through the conserved F or W. D genes are given only for firm matches. A row's size may be missing; if present it is once, few, many or a size class.

.,TRBV20-1,TRBJ2-1,TRBD1,CSGGGSYNEQFF,TGCAGTGGAGGGGGCAGCTACAATGAGCAGTTCTTC
few,TRBV6-2/TRBV6-3,TRBJ1-1,TRBD1,CASRGTAARGTEAFF,TGTGCCAGCAGAGGGACAGCCGCCCGAGGCACTGAAGCTTTCTTT
.,TRBV2,TRBJ2-1,.,CASSGDKGRYNEQFF,TGTGCCAGCAGTGGGGACAAGGGGCGTTACAATGAGCAGTTCTTC
.,TRBV28,TRBJ2-3,TRBD2,CASSLSLAGGADTQYF,TGTGCCAGCAGTTTATCCCTAGCGGGGGGCGCAGATACGCAGTATTTT
.,TRBV12-3/TRBV12-4,TRBJ1-2,.,CASSFRVSGYTF,TGTGCCAGCAGTTTCAGGGTCTCTGGCTACACCTTC
.,TRBV29-1,TRBJ1-1,.,CSVEDVPANTEAFF,TGCAGCGTTGAAGATGTTCCAGCGAACACTGAAGCTTTCTTT
.,TRBV20-1,TRBJ2-5,TRBD2,CSAASGGDQETQYF,TGCAGTGCTGCTAGCGGGGGGGACCAAGAGACCCAGTACTTC
.,TRBV19,TRBJ2-1,.,CASSPIAGGLYNEQFF,TGTGCCAGTAGTCCGATCGCCGGGGGACTCTACAATGAGCAGTTCTTC
.,TRBV12-3/TRBV12-4,TRBJ1-5,TRBD1,CASSPQGARNNQPQHF,TGTGCCAGCTCACCCCAGGGGGCGAGGAACAATCAGCCCCAGCATTTT
many,TRBV29-1,TRBJ1-2,TRBD1,CSVETRQGYGYTF,TGCAGCGTTGAGACTCGACAGGGCTATGGCTACACCTTC
few,TRBV7-8,TRBJ2-3,TRBD2,CASSLARTREDTQYF,TGTGCCAGCAGCTTAGCCCGGACTAGGGAAGATACGCAGTATTTT
.,TRBV5-1,TRBJ1-6,.,CASSSIGFGYNSPLHF,TGCGCCAGCAGTTCTATCGGTTTTGGATATAATTCACCCCTCCACTTT
.,TRBV15,TRBJ2-1,.,CAISGTGKPYNEQFF,TGTGCCATCAGCGGAACAGGGAAACCCTACAATGAGCAGTTCTTC
.,TRBV2,TRBJ1-2,.,CASSVSWGAGNYGYTF,TGTGCCAGCAGTGTCTCGTGGGGGGCCGGTAACTATGGCTACACCTTC
few,TRBV12-3/TRBV12-4,TRBJ2-7,TRBD2,CASSPTGGPSYEQYF,TGTGCCAGCAGTCCGACGGGGGGGCCCAGTTACGAGCAGTACTTC
few,TRBV2,TRBJ2-6,.,CASSGEVYSGANVLTF,TGTGCCAGCAGTGGCGAAGTATACTCTGGGGCCAACGTCCTGACTTTC
.,TRBV4-1,TRBJ2-2,.,CASSPRAGENTGELFF,TGCGCCAGCAGCCCTAGGGCTGGAGAGAACACCGGGGAGCTGTTTTTT
.,TRBV9,TRBJ1-3,.,CASSVDGRRRTGNTIYF,TGTGCCAGCAGCGTAGATGGCCGTCGTCGTACTGGAAACACCATATATTTT
.,TRBV25-1,TRBJ1-1,.,CASSLQGGAAEAFF,TGTGCCAGCAGTCTACAGGGCGGGGCGGCTGAAGCTTTCTTT
.,TRBV7-9,TRBJ2-7,.,CSSSLGQIYEQYF,TGTTCCAGCAGCTTAGGACAGATCTACGAGCAGTACTTC
.,TRBV5-1,TRBJ1-1,TRBD1,CASETGGEAFF,TGCGCCAGTGAAACAGGGGGAGAAGCTTTCTTT
few,TRBV29-1,TRBJ2-7,TRBD1,CSALGQGVREQYF,TGCAGCGCCCTGGGACAGGGGGTGCGGGAGCAGTACTTC
.,TRBV4-2,TRBJ2-1,TRBD2,CASSQPGLAGENEQFF,TGTGCCAGCAGCCAACCGGGACTAGCGGGGGAAAATGAGCAGTTCTTC
.,TRBV18,TRBJ2-7,.,CASSPSPAKHEQYF,TGTGCCAGCTCACCTTCACCAGCCAAACACGAGCAGTACTTC
few,TRBV7-2,TRBJ2-7,.,CASSSRHLGEQYF,TGTGCCAGCAGCTCGAGACACCTTGGCGAGCAGTACTTC
.,TRBV20-1,TRBJ1-5,.,CSAQRGSLGNQHQHF,TGCAGTGCCCAAAGGGGCAGTCTCGGCAATCAGCACCAGCATTTT
.,TRBV28,TRBJ1-2,.,CASSLYGGQGYGYTF,TGTGCCAGCAGTTTATACGGGGGGCAGGGCTATGGCTACACCTTC
few,TRBV7-3,TRBJ1-1,TRBD1,CASSSTGETEAFF,TGTGCCAGCAGCTCTACAGGGGAAACAGAAGCTTTCTTT
many,TRBV4-2,TRBJ2-3,.,CASSQDYRTTDTQYF,TGTGCCAGCAGCCAAGATTACAGGACCACAGATACGCAGTATTTT
.,TRBV20-1,TRBJ1-2,.,CSARPPQVDGYTF,TGCAGTGCTAGACCCCCACAGGTTGACGGCTACACCTTC
.,TRBV2,TRBJ1-5,.,CASKGVVYSNQPQHF,TGTGCCAGCAAGGGGGTCGTCTATAGCAATCAGCCCCAGCATTTT